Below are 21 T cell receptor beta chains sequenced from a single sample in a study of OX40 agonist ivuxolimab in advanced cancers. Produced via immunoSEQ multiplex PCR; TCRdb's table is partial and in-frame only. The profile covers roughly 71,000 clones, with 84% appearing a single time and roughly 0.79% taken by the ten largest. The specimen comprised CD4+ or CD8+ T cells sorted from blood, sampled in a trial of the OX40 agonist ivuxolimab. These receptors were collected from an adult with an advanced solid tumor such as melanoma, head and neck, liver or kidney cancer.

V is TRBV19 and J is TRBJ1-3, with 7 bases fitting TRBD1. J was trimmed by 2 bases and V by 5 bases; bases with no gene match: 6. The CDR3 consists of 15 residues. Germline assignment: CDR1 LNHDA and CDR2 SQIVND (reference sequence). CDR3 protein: CASSYEGATGNTIYF. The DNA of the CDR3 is TGTGCCAGTAGTTACGAGGGGGCTACTGGAAACACCATATATTTT. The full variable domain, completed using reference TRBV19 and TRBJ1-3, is DGGITQSPKYLFRKEGQNVTLSCEQNLNHDAMYWYRQDPGQGLRLIYYSQIVNDFQKGDIAEGYSVSREKKESFPLTVTSAQKNPTAFYLCASSYEGATGNTIYFGEGSWLTVV.

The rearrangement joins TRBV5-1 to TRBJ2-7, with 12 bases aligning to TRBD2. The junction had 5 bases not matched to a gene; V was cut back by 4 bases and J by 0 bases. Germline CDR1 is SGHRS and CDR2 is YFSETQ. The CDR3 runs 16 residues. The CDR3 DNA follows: TGCGCCAGCAGCCCCCTGACTAGCGGGAGCTCCTACGAGCAGTACTTC. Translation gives CASSPLTSGSSYEQYF.

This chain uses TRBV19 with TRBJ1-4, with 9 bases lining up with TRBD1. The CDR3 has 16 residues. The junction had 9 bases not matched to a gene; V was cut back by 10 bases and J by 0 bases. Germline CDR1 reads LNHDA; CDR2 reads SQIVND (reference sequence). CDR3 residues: CATQGANPATNEKLFF. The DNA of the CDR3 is TGTGCCACACAGGGGGCAAACCCTGCAACTAATGAAAAACTGTTTTTT.

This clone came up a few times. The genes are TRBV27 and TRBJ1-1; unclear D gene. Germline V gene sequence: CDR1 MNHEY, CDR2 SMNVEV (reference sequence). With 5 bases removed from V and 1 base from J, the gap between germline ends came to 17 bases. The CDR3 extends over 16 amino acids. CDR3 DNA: TGTGCCAGCAGTCCCCCCCTCACGGTGGGGAACACTGAAGCTTTCTTT. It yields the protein CASSPPLTVGNTEAFF.

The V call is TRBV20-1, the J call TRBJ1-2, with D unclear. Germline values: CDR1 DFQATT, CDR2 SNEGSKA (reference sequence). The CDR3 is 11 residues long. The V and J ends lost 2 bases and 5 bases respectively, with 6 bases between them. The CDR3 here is CSARFGYGYTF. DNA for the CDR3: TGCAGTGCTAGATTCGGATATGGCTACACCTTC.

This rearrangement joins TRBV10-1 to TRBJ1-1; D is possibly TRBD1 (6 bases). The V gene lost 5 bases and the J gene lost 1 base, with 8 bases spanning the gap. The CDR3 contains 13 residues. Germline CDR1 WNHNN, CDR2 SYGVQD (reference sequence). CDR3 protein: CASSLTGNTEAFF. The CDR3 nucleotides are TGCGCCAGCAGTCTGACAGGGAACACTGAAGCTTTCTTT.

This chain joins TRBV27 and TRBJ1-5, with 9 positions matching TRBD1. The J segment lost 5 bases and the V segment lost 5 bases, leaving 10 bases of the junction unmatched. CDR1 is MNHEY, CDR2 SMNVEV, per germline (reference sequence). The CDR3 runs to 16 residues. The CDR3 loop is CASSRTRTGAHQPQHF. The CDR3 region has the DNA TGTGCCAGCAGTAGGACCAGGACAGGGGCTCATCAGCCCCAGCATTTT.

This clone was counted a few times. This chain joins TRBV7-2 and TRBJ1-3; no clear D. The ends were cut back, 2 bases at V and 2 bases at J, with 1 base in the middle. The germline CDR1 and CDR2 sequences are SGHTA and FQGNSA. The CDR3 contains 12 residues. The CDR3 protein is CASSLTGNTIYF. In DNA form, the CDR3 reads TGTGCCAGCAGCTTAACTGGAAACACCATATATTTT.

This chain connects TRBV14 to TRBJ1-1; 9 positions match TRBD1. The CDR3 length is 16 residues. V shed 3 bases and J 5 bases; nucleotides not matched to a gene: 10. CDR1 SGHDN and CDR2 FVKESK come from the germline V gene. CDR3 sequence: CASSHPTLDRGTEAFF. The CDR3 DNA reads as TGTGCCAGCAGCCATCCCACCCTGGACAGGGGTACTGAAGCTTTCTTT.

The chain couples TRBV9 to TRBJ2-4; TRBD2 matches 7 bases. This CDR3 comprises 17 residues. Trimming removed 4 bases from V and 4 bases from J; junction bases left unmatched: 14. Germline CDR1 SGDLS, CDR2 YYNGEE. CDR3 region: CASSPGTTAGQKNIQYF. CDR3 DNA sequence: TGTGCCAGCAGCCCCGGGACTACCGCCGGGCAAAAAAACATTCAGTACTTC.

The CDR3 bases are TGTGCCAGCAGTCAGGGTCCTGCAAACACCATATATTTT. Its protein is CASSQGPANTIYF. The J gene is TRBJ1-3, the V gene TRBV27; a weak D match, TRBD1 (5 bases). In germline, CDR1 is MNHEY, CDR2 SMNVEV (reference sequence). The V gene lost 5 bases and the J gene lost 6 bases, with 11 bases spanning the gap. The CDR3 contains 13 residues.

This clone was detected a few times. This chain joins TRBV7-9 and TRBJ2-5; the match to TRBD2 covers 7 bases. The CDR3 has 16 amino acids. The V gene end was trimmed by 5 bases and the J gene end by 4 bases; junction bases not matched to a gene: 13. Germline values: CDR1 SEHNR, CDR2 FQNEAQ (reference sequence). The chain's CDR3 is CASSTSLAVIGETQYF. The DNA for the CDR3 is TGTGCCAGCAGCACCTCCCTAGCGGTGATAGGAGAGACCCAGTACTTC.

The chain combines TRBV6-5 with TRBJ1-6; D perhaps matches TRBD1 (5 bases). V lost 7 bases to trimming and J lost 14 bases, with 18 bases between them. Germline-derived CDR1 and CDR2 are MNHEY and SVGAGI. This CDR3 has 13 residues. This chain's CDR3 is CASTPGPIVTLHF. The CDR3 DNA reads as TGTGCCAGCACTCCGGGGCCGATTGTCACCCTCCACTTT.

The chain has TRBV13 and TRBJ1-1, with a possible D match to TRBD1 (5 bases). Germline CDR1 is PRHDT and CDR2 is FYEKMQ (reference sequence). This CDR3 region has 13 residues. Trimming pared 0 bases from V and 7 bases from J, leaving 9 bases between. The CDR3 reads CASSLGRGSEAFF. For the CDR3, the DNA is TGTGCCAGCAGCTTAGGCCGGGGGAGTGAAGCTTTCTTT.

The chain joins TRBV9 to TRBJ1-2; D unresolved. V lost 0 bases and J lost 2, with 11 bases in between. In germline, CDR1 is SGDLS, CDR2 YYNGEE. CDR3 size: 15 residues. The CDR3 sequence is CASSVEGSLNYGYTF. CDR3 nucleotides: TGTGCCAGCAGCGTAGAGGGCAGCCTAAACTATGGCTACACCTTC.

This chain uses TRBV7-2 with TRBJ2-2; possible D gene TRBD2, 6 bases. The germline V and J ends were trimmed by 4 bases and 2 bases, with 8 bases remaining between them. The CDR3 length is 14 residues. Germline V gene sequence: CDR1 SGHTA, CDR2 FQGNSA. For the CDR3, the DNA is TGTGCCAGCAGCTGGGGACTTAACACCGGGGAGCTGTTTTTT. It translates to CASSWGLNTGELFF.

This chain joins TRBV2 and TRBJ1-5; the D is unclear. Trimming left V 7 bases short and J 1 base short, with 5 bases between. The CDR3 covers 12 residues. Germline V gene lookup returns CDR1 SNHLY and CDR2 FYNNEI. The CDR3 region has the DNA TGTGCCAGCAAGCGCAGCAATCAGCCCCAGCATTTT. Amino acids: CASKRSNQPQHF. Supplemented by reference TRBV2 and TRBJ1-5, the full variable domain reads EPEVTQTPSHQVTQMGQEVILRCVPISNHLYFYWYRQILGQKVEFLVSFYNNEISEKSEIFDDQFSVERPDGSNFTLKIRSTKLEDSAMYFCASKRSNQPQHFGDGTRLSIL.

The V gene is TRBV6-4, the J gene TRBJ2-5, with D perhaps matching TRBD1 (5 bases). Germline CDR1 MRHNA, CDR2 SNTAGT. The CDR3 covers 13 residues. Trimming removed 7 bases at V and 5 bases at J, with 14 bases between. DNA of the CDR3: TGTGCCAGCACCCAAGGGGAATGGGAGACCCAGTACTTC. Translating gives CASTQGEWETQYF.

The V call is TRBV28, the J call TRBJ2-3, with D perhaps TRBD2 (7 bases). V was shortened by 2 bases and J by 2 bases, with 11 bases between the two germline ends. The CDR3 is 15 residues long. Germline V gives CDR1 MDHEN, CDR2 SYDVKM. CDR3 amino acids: CASSLGGAFTDTQYF. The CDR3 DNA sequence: TGTGCCAGCAGTTTAGGGGGGGCTTTCACAGATACGCAGTATTTT. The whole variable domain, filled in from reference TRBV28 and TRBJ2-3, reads DVKVTQSSRYLVKRTGEKVFLECVQDMDHENMFWYRQDPGLGLRLIYFSYDVKMKEKGDIPEGYSVSREKKERFSLILESASTNQTSMYLCASSLGGAFTDTQYFGPGTRLTVL.

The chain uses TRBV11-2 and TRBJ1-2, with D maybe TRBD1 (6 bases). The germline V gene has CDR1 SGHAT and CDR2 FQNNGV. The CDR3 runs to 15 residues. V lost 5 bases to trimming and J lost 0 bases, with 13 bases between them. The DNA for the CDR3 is TGTGCCAGCAGCCCGCACAGGGCTTCTAACTATGGCTACACCTTC. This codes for CASSPHRASNYGYTF.

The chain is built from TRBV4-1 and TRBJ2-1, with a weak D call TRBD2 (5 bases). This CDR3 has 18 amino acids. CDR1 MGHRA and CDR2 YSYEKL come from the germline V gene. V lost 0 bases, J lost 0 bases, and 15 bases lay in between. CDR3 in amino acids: CASSQELAGADSYNEQFF. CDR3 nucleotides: TGCGCCAGCAGCCAAGAGCTCGCCGGAGCGGACTCCTACAATGAGCAGTTCTTC.